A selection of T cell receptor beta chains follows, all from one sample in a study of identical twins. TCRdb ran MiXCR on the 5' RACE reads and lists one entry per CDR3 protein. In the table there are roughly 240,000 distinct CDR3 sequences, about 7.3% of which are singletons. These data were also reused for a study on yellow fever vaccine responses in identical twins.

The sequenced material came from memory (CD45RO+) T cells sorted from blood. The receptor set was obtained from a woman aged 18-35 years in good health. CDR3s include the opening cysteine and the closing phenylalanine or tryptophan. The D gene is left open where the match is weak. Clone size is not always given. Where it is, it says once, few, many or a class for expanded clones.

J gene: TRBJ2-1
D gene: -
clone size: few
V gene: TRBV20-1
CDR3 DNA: TGCAGTGCTAGAGATTTTGGGCGGCACTATGACAATGAGCAGTTCTTC
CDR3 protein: CSARDFGRHYDNEQFF

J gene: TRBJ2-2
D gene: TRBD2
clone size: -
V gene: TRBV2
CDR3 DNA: TGTGCCGGCCGATGGGGTAGCGGGAGTACCGGGGAGCTGTTTTTT
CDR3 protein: CAGRWGSGSTGELFF

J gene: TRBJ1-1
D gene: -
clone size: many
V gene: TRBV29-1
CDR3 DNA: TGCAGCGTTGTAGGACAGCAAGTAAACACTGAAGCTTTCTTT
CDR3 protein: CSVVGQQVNTEAFF

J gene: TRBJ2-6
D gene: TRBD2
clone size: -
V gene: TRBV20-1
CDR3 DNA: TGCTGCGCTAGGAGACTAGCGGGGGGGCCTGGGGCCAACGTCCTGACTTTC
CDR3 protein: CCARRLAGGPGANVLTF

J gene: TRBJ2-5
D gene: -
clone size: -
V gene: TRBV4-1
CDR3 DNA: TGCGCCAGCAGCCAACCTGACCGGGACCAAGAGACCCAGTACTTC
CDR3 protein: CASSQPDRDQETQYF

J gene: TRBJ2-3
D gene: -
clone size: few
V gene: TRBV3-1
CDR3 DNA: TGTGCCAGCAGCCAAGATGGAAGTTTGAGTGCCAATACGCAGTATTTT
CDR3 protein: CASSQDGSLSANTQYF

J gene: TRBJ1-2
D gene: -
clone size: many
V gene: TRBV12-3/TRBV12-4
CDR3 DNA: TGTGCCAGCAGTTTTGGGTCTGGCTACACCTTC
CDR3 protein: CASSFGSGYTF

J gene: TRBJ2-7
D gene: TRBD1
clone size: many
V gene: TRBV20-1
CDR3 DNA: TGCAGTGCTAGAGATTTGACGGGACAGGGGATCGAGCAGTACTTC
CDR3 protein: CSARDLTGQGIEQYF

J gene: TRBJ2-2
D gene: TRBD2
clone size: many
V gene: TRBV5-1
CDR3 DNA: TGCGCCAGCAGCCTCCGGACTAGCGGAGCCGGGGAGCTGTTTTTT
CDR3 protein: CASSLRTSGAGELFF

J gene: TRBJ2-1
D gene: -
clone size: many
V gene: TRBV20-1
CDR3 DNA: TGCAGTGCTAGAAGTCGGGACGTAAGCTCCTACAATGAGCAGTTCTTC
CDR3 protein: CSARSRDVSSYNEQFF

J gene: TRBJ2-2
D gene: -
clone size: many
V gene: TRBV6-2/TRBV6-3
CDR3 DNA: TGTGCCAGCAGTTACTCGACAGGCGGCGGGGAGCTGTTTTTT
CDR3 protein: CASSYSTGGGELFF

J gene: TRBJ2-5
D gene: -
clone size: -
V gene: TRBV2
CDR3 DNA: TGTGCCAGCAGCCAAGGGGACCGTCAGACGGAGACCCAGTACTTC
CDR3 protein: CASSQGDRQTETQYF

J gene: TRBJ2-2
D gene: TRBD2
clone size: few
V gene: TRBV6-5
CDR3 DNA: TGTGCCAGCAGTTACGTGGCGGGGGGGCTCACCGGGGAGCTGTTTTTT
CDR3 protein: CASSYVAGGLTGELFF

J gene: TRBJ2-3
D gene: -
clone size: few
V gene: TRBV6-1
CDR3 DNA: TGTGCCAGCGGACACCCGATCACAGATACGCAGTATTTT
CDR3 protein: CASGHPITDTQYF

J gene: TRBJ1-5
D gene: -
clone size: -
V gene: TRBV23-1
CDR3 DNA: TGCGCCAGCAGTCAATGGGGCGAGCCCCAGCATTTT
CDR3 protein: CASSQWGEPQHF

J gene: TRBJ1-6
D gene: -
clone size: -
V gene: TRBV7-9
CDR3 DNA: TGTGCCAGCAGCTTAACTGGGGCGAAGGGATCACCCCTCCACTTT
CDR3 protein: CASSLTGAKGSPLHF

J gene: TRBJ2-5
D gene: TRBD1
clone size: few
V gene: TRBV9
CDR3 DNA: TGTGCCAGCAGCGTAGTCCCGGGGACAGAAAAAGAGACCCAGTACTTC
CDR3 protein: CASSVVPGTEKETQYF